This T cell receptor (beta chain) was recovered during a study of Ad26.COV2.S vaccination and SARS-CoV-2 variants. Study-wide findings and caveats: Reported findings describe substantial breadth in spike-specific CD8+ and CD4+ T cell responses following vaccination. Similar non-spike TCR breadth was seen in vaccine and placebo recipients.

Concerning this clone: Its antigen is not identified.

As for treatment: 15 to 20 received Ad26.COV2.S at low or high dose, single or two shots; roughly five received placebo; per-sample allocation not given. Each sample was drawn 63 days after the first injection (of vaccine or placebo). Boston provided a donor who was an adult aged 18-55 years. Repertoires were generated with immunoSEQ multiplex PCR, while TCRdb's copy carries only in-frame clones and drops some. Among hundreds of thousands of clones listed, roughly 89% were seen once. This CDR3 contains 15 residues. Trimming removed 0 bases from V and 1 base from J, with 6 bases in between. The germline V gene encodes CDR1 PRHDT and CDR2 FYEKMQ (reference sequence).

This clonotype originated in a person between 18 and 59 years old who received the Ad26.COV2.S COVID-19 vaccine or a placebo. The starting material was peripheral blood, obtained in a trial of Ad26.COV2.S vaccine versus placebo. The chain links TRBV13 to TRBJ2-2; weak D call: TRBD1 (6 bases). The CDR3 DNA is TGTGCCAGCAGCTTAGGGACAGGGAACACCGGGGAGCTGTTTTTT. Residues: CASSLGTGNTGELFF.